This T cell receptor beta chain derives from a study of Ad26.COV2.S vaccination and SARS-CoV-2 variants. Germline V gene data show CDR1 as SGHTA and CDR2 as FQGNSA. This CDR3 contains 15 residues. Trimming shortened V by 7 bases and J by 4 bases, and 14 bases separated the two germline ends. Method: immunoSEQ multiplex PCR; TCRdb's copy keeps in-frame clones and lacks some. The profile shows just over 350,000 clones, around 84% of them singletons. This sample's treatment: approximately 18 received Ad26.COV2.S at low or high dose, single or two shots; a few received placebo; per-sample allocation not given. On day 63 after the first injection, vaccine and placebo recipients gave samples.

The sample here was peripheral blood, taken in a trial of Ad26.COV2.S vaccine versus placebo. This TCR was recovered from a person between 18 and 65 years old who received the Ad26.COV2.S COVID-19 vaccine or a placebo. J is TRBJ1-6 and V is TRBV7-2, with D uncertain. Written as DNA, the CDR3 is TGTGCCAGCACCCCGGCACAAATTTATAATTCACCCCTCCACTTT. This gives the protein CASTPAQIYNSPLHF.